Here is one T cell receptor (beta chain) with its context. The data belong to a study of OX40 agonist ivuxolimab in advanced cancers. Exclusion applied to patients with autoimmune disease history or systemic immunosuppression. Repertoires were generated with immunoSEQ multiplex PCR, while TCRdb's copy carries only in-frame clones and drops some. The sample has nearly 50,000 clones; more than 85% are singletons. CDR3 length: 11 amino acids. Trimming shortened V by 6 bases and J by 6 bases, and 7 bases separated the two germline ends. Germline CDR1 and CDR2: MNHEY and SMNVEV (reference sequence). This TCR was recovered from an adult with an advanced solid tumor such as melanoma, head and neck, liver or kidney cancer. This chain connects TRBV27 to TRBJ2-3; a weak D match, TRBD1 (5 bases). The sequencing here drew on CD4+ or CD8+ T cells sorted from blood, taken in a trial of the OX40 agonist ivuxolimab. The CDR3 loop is CASSKGDTQYF. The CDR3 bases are TGTGCCAGCAGCAAGGGGGATACGCAGTATTTT.